This T cell receptor (beta chain) appears in the sequencing data of a study of TIL therapy for anti-PD-1-resistant metastatic lung cancer. Study as a whole: Tumors were harvested before any PD-1/PD-L1 blockade. By whole-exome sequencing, median non-synonymous tumor mutation burden was roughly 1.6 mutations per megabase. Study outcomes and limitations: The baseline peripheral repertoire was partially replaced by infused TIL clonotypes that later decayed. The cohort had more treatment-naive, never-smoker and oncogene-addicted patients than typical.

The immunoSEQ assay was v3. The method was immunoSEQ multiplex PCR; TCRdb's version includes in-frame clones alone and lacks a portion of them. The sample lists about 50,000 clones; around 86% were seen once. The time point is: pre-treatment sample, taken before nivolumab and TIL therapy. On this clone itself: Its antigen is still unknown.

Germline V lookup: CDR1 SGHTA, CDR2 FQGNSA. CDR3 length: 15 residues. The V and J ends lost 6 bases and 2 bases, in that order; junction bases with no gene match: 6. The TCR comes from a person between 25 and 80 years old with non-small cell lung cancer. The sample in question was blood, obtained at baseline. The chain uses TRBV7-2 and TRBJ1-3, with 8 bases fitting TRBD1. In DNA form, the CDR3 reads TGTGCCAGCAGTTATACAGGGGGTCCTGGAAACACCATATATTTT. It translates to CASSYTGGPGNTIYF.